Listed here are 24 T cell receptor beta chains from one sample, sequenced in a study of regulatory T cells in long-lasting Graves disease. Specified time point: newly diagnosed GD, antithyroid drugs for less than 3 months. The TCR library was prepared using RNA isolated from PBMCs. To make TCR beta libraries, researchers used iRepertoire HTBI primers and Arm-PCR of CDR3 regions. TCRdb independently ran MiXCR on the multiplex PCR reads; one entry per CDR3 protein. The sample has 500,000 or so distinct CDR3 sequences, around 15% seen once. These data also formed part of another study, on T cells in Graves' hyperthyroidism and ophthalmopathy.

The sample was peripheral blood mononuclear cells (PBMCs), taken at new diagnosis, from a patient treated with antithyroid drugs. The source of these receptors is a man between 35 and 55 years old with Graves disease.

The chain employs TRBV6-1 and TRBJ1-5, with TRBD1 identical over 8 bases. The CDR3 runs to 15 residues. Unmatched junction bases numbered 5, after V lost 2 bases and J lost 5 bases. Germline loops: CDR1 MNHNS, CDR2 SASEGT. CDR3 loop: CASSENGQGYQPQHF. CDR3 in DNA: TGTGCCAGCAGTGAAAATGGACAGGGATATCAGCCCCAGCATTTT.

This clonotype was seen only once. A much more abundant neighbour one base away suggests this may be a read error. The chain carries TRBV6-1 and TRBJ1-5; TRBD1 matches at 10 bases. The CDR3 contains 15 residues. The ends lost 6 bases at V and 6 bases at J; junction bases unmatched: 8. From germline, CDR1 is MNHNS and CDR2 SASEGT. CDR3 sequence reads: CASSPGTGVGQPQHF. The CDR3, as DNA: TGTGCCAGCAGCCCCGGGACAGGGGTGGGTCAGCCCCAGCATTTT.

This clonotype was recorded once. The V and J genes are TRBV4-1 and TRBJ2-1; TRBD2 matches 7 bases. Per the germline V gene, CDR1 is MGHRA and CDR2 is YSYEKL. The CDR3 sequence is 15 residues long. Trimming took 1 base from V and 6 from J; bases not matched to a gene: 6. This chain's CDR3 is CASSQGGLVSNEQFF. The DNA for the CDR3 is TGCGCCAGCAGCCAAGGCGGACTAGTCTCCAATGAGCAGTTCTTC.

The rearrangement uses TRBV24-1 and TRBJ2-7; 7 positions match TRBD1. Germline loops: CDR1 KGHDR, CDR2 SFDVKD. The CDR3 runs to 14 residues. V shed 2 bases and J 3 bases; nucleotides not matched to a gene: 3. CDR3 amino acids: CATSDYRDSYEQYF. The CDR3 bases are TGTGCCACCAGTGATTACCGGGACAGCTACGAGCAGTACTTC.

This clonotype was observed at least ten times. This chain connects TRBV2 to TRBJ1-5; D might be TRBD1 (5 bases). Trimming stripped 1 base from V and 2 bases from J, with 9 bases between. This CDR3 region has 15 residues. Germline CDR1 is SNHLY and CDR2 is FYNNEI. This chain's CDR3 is CASSEGRGRNQPQHF. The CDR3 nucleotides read TGTGCCAGCAGTGAAGGTAGGGGTCGCAATCAGCCCCAGCATTTT.

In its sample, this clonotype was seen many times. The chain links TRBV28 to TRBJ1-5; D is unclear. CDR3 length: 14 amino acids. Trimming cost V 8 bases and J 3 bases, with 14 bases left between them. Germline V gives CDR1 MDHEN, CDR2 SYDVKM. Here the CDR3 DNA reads TGTGCCAGCTCGGTGAACAGTCTCAATCAGCCCCAGCATTTT. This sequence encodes CASSVNSLNQPQHF.

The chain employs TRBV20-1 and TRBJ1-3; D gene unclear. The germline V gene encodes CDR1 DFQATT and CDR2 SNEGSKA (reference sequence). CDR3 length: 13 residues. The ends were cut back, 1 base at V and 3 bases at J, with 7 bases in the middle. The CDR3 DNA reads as TGCAGTGCTAGAGTCGGACTTGGAAACACCATATATTTT. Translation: CSARVGLGNTIYF.

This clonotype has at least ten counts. The CDR3, as DNA: TGCGCCAGCAGCTTGGCCGTTAGCGGGCATGAGCAGTTCTTC. This encodes CASSLAVSGHEQFF. The chain couples TRBV5-1 to TRBJ2-1; 7 bases are shared with TRBD2. Germline CDR1 and CDR2: SGHRS and YFSETQ. CDR3 size: 14 residues. The V and J ends lost 0 bases and 8 bases, in that order; junction bases with no gene match: 5.

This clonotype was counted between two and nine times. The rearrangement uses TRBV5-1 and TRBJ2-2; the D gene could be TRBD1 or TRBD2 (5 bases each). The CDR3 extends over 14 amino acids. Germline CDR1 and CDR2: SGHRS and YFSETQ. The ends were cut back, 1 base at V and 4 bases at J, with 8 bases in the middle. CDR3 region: CASSLMGTTGELFF. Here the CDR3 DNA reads TGCGCCAGCAGCTTGATGGGGACCACCGGGGAGCTGTTTTTT.

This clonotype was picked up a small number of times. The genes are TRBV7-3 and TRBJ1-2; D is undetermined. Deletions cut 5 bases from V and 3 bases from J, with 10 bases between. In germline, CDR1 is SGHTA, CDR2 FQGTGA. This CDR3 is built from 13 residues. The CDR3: CASSQVGDYGYTF. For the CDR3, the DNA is TGTGCCAGCAGCCAAGTTGGGGACTATGGCTACACCTTC.

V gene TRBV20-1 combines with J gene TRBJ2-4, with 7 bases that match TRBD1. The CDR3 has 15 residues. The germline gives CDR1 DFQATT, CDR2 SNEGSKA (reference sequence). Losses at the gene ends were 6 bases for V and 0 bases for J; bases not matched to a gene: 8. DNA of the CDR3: TGCAGTGCCCGAACAGGGGCACTAGCCAAAAACATTCAGTACTTC. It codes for CSARTGALAKNIQYF.

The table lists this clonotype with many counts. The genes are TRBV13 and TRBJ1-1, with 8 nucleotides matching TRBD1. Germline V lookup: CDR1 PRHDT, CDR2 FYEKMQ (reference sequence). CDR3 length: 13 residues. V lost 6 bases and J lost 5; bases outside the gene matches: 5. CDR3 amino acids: CASRQGASTEAFF. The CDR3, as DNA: TGTGCCAGCAGGCAGGGGGCGTCAACTGAAGCTTTCTTT.

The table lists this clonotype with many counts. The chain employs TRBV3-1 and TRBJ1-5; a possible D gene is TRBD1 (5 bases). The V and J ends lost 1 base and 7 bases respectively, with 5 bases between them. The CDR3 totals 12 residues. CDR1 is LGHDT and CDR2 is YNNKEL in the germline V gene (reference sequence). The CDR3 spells CASSQGGQPQHF. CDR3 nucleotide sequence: TGTGCCAGCAGCCAAGGGGGGCAGCCCCAGCATTTT.

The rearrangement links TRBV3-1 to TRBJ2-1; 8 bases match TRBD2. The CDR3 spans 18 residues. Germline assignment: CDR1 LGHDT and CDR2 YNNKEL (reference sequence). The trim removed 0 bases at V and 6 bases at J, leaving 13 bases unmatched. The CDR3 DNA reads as TGTGCCAGCAGCCAAGACTTGGGGGCTAGGCTAGCGGGCAATGAGCAGTTCTTC. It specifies CASSQDLGARLAGNEQFF.

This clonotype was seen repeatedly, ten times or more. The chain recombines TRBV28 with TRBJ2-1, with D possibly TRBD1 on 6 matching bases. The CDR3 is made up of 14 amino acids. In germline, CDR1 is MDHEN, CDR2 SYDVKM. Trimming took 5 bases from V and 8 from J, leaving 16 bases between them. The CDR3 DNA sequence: TGTGCCAGCAGTCCTCCGCCAGGGGTGGATGAGCAGTTCTTC. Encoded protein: CASSPPPGVDEQFF.

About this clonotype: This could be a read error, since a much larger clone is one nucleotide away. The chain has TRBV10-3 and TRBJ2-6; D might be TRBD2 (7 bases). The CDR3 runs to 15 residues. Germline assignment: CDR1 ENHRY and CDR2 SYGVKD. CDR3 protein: CAVSDGGLGANVLTF. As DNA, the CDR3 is TGTGCCGTCAGTGACGGGGGGCTTGGGGCCAACGTCCTGACTTTC.

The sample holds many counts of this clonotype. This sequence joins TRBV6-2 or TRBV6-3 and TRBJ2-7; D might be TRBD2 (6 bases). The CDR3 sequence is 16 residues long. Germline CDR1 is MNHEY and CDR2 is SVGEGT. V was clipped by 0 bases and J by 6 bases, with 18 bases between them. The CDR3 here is CASSYSPWDLSGEQYF. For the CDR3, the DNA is TGTGCCAGCAGTTACTCGCCCTGGGACTTATCTGGCGAGCAGTACTTC.

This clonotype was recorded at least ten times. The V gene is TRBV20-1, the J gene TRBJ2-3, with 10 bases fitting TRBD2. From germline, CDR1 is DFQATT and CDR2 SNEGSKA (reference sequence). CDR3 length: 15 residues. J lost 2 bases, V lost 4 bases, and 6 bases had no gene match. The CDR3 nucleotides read TGCAGTGCTACTATACTAGCGGGAAACACAGATACGCAGTATTTT. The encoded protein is CSATILAGNTDTQYF.

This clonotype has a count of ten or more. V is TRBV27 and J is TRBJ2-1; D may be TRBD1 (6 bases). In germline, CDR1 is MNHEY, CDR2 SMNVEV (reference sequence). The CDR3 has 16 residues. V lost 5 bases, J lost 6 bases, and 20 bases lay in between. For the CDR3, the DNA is TGTGCCAGCAGTCCTGGGGGCGGGCTTACTTCCAATGAGCAGTTCTTC. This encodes CASSPGGGLTSNEQFF.

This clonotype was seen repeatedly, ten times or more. The CDR3 DNA is TGTGCCAGCAGTAAACGTACCGGGGAGCTGTTTTTT. Its translation: CASSKRTGELFF. The chain has TRBV28 and TRBJ2-2; D not certain. The CDR3 runs to 12 residues. V lost 5 bases and J lost 5, with 6 bases in between. The germline gives CDR1 MDHEN, CDR2 SYDVKM.

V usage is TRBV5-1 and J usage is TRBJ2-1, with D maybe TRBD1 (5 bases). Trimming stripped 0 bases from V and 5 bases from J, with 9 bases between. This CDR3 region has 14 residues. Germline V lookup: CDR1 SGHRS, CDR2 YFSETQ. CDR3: CASSLGGSHNEQFF. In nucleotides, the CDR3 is TGCGCCAGCAGCTTGGGGGGCAGCCACAATGAGCAGTTCTTC. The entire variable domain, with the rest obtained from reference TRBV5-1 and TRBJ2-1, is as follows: KAGVTQTPRYLIKTRGQQVTLSCSPISGHRSVSWYQQTPGQGLQFLFEYFSETQRNKGNFPGRFSGRQFSNSRSEMNVSTLELGDSALYLCASSLGGSHNEQFFGPGTRLTVL.

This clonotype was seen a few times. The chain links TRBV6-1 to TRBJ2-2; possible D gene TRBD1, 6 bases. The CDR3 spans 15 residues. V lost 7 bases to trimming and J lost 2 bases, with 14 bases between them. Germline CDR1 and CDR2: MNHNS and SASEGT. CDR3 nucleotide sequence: TGTGCCAGCATCTCAATGGGGACAAACACCGGGGAGCTGTTTTTT. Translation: CASISMGTNTGELFF.

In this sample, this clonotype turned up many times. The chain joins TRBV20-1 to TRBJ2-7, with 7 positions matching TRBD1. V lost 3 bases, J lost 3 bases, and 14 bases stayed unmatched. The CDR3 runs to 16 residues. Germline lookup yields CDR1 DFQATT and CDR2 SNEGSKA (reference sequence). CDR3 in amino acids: CSASGLDRANLYEQYF. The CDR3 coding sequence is TGCAGTGCTAGCGGGCTAGACAGGGCCAACCTCTACGAGCAGTACTTC.

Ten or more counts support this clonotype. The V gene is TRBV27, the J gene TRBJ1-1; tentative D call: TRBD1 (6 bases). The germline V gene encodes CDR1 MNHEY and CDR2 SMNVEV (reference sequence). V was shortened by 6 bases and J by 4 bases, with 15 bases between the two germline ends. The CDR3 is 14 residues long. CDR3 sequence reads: CASSLTGQPTEAFF. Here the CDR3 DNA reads TGTGCCAGCAGCCTGACCGGACAGCCCACTGAAGCTTTCTTT.